Here is one TCR beta chain with its context. Its antigen is undetermined. TCRdb re-analysed the 5' RACE reads in MiXCR, keeping a single row per CDR3 protein. The sample holds fewer than 900,000 distinct CDR3 sequences, around 20% seen once. This sample was included in a study of identical twins. Study-level findings and limits: Abundant beta clonotypes from cord blood bore fewer insertions; memory repertoires lacked this pattern. Compared with models, monozygotic twins showed more out-of-frame TCR alpha sharing.

These same data were also listed under a study on T cells expressing NK-cell markers. That paper notes: Several experiments added an anti-gamma-delta TCR antibody to sort only alpha-beta TCR T cells. Dominant NKG2C+ clonotypes in over 5 donors made up about 1.0-7.5% of CD8+ T cells.

This TCR came from a woman aged 18-35 years in good health. The sample consisted of PBMCs.

CDR3 amino acids: CASSSYTMDRGGRGYTF. Here the CDR3 DNA reads TGTGCCAGCAGCTCGTACACCATGGACAGGGGAGGAAGGGGCTACACCTTC. The chain combines TRBV7-2 with TRBJ1-2, with TRBD1 identical over 9 bases. J lost 8 bases, V lost 4 bases, and 17 bases had no gene match. Germline CDR1 reads SGHTA; CDR2 reads FQGNSA. CDR3 size: 17 residues.